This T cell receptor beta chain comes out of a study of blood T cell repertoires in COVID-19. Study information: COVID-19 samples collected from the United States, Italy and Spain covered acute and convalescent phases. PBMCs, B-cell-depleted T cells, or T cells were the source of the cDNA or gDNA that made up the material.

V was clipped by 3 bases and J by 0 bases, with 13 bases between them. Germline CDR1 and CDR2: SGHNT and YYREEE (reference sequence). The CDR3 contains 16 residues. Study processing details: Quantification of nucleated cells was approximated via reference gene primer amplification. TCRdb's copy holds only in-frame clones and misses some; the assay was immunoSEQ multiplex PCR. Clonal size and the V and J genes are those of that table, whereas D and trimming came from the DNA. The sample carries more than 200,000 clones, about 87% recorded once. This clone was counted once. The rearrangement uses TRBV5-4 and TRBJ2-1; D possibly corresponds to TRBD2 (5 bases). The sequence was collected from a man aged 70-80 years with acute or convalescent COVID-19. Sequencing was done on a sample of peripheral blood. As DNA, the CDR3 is TGTGCCAGCAGCTCCTCTAGCTCTCCCTCCTACAATGAGCAGTTCTTC. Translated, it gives CASSSSSSPSYNEQFF.